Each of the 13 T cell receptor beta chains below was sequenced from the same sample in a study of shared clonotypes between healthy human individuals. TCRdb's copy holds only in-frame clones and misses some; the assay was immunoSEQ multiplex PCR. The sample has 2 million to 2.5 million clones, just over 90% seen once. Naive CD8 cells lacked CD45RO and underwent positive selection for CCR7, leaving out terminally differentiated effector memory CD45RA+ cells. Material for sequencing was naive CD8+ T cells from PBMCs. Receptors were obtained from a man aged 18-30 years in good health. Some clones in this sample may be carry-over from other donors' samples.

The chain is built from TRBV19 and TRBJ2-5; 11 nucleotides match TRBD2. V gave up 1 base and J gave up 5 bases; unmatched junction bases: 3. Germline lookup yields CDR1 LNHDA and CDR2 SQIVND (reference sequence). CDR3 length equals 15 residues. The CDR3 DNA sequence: TGTGCCAGTAGTATAGGGACTAGCGGGCCGGAGACCCAGTACTTC. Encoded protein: CASSIGTSGPETQYF.

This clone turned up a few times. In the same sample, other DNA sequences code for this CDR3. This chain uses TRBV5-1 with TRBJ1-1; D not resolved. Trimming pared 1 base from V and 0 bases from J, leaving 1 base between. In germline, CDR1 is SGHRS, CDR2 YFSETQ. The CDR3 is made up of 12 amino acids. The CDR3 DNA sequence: TGCGCCAGCAGCTTGCTGAACACTGAAGCTTTCTTT. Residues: CASSLLNTEAFF.

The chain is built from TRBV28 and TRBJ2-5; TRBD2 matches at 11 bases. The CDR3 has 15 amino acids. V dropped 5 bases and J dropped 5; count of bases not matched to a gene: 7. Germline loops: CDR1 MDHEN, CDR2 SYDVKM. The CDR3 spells CASSPLTSGIETQYF. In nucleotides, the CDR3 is TGTGCCAGCAGTCCCCTGACTAGCGGGATCGAGACCCAGTACTTC.

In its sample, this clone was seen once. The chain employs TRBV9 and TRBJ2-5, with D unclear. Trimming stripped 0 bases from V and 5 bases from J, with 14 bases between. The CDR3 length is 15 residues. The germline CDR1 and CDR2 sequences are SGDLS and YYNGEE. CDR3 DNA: TGTGCCAGCAGCGTAGCGCTGGGTACATTGGAGACCCAGTACTTC. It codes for CASSVALGTLETQYF.

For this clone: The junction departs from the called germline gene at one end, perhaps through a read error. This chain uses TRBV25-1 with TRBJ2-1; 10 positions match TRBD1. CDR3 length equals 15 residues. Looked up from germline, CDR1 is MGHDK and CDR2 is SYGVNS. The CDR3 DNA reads TGTGCCAGCAGTGAATACCTCGACAGGGGGCAAGGGAAGGTCTTC. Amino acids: CASSEYLDRGQGKVF.

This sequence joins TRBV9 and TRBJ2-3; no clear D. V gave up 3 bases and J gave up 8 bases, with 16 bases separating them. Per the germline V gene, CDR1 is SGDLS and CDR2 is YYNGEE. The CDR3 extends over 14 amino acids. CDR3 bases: TGTGCCAGCAGCGCCCCACAAGGTCCCGGTACGCAGTATTTT. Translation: CASSAPQGPGTQYF.

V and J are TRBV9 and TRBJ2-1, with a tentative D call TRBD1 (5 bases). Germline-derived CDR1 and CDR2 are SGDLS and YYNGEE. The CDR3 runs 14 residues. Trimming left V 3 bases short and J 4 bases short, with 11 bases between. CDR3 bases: TGTGCCAGCAGCGCCGGACATACTTACAATGAGCAGTTCTTC. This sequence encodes CASSAGHTYNEQFF.

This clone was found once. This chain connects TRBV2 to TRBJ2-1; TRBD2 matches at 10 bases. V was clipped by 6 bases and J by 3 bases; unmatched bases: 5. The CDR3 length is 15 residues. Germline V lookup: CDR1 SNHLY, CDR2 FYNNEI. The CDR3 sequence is CASRPTSGLYNEQFF. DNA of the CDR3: TGTGCCAGCAGGCCGACTAGCGGGCTCTACAATGAGCAGTTCTTC.

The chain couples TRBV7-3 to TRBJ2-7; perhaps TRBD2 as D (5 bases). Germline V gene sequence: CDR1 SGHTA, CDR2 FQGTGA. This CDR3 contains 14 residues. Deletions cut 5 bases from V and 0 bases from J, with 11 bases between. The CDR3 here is CASSPAGSSYEQYF. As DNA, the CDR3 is TGTGCCAGCAGCCCGGCGGGTTCCTCCTACGAGCAGTACTTC.

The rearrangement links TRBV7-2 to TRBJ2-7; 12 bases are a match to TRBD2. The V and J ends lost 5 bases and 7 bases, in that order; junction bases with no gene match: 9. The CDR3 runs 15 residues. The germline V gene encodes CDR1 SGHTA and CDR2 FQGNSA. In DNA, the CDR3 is TGTGCCAGCAGCCTCCGACTAGCGGGAGCGAAGGAGCAGTACTTC. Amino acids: CASSLRLAGAKEQYF.

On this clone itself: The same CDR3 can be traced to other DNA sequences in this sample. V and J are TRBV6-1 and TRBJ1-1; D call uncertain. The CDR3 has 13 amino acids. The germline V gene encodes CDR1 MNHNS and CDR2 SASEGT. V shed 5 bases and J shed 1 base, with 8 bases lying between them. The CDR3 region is CASSLGPNTEAFF. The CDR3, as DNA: TGTGCCAGCAGTCTCGGTCCGAACACTGAAGCTTTCTTT.

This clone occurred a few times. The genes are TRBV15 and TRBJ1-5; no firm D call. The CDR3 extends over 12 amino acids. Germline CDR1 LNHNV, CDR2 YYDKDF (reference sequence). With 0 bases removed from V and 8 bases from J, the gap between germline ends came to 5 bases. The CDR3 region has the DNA TGTGCCACCAGCAGAGATGGCAAGCCCCAGCATTTT. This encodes CATSRDGKPQHF.

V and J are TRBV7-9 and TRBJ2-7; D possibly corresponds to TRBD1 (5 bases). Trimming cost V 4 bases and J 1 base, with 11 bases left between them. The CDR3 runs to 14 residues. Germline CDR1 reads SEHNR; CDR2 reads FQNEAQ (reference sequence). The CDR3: CASSSGAGSYEQYF. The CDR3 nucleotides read TGTGCCAGCAGCTCTGGGGCAGGATCCTACGAGCAGTACTTC.